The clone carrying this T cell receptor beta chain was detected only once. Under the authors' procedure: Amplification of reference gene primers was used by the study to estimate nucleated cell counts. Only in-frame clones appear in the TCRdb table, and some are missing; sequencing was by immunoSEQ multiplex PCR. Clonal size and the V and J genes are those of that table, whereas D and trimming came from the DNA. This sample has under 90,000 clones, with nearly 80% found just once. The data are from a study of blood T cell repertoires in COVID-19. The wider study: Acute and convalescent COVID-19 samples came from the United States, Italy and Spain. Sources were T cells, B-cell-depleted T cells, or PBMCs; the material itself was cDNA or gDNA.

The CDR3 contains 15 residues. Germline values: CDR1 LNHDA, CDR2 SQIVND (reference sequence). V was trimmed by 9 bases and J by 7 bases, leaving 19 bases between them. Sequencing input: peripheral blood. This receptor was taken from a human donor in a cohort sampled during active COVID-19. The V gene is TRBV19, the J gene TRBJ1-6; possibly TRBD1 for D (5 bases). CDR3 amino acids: CASKDTPKGNSPLHF. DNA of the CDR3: TGTGCCAGCAAGGACACCCCAAAGGGAAATTCACCCCTCCACTTT.